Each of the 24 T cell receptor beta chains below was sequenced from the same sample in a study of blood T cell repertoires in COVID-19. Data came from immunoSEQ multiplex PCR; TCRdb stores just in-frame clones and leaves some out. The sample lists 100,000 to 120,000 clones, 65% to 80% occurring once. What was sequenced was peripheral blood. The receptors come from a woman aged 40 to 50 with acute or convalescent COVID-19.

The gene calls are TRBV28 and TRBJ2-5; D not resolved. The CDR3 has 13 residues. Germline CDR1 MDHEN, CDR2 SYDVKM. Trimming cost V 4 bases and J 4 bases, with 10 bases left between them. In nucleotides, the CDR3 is TGTGCCAGCAGTTGGGCAGGAAGAGAGACCCAGTACTTC. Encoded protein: CASSWAGRETQYF.

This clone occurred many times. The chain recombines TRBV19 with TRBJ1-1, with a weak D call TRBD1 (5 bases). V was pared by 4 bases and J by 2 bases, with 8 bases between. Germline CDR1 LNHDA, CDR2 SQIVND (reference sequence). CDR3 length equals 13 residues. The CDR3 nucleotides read TGTGCCAGTAGTAGGGGCGGAAACACTGAAGCTTTCTTT. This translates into CASSRGGNTEAFF.

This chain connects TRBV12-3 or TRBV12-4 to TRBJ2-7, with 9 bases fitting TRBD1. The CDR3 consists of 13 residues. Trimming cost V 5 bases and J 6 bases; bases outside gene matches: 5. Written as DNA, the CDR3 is TGTGCCAGCAGTCCGGGACAGGGCGGCGAGCAGTACTTC. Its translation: CASSPGQGGEQYF.

CDR3 sequence reads: CASSLEAGRGEETQYF. The CDR3 DNA reads TGTGCCAGCAGCTTAGAAGCGGGCAGGGGGGAAGAGACCCAGTACTTC. The rearrangement uses TRBV7-2 and TRBJ2-5, with D tentatively TRBD1 (7 bases). CDR1 is SGHTA, CDR2 FQGNSA, per germline. The CDR3 sequence is 16 residues long. Trimming removed 1 base at V and 3 bases at J, with 15 bases between.

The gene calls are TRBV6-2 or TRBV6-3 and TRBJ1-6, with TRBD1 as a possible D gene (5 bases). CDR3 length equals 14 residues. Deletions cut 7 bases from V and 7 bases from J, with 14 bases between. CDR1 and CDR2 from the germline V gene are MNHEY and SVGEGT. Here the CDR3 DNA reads TGTGCCAGCACCCCCGGGGGTATGAATTCACCCCTCCACTTT. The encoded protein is CASTPGGMNSPLHF.

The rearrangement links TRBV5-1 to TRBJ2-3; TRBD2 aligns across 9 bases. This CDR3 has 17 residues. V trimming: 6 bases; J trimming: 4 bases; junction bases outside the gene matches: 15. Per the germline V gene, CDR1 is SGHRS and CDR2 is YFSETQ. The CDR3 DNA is TGCGCCAGCACCGTGGTTAGCGGGGGTGATACGGCAGATACGCAGTATTTT. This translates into CASTVVSGGDTADTQYF.

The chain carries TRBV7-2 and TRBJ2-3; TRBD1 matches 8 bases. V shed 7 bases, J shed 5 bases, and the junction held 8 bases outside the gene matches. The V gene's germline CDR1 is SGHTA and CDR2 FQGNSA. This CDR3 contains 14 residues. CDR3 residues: CASIKDRARDTQYF. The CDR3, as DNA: TGTGCCAGCATCAAGGACAGGGCGAGAGATACGCAGTATTTT.

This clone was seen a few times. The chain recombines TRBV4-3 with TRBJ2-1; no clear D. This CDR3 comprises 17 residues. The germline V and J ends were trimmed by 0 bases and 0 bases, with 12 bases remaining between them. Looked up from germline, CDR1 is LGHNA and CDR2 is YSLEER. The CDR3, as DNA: TGCGCCAGCAGCCAAGACTATGCGGAGAGCTCCTACAATGAGCAGTTCTTC. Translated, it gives CASSQDYAESSYNEQFF.

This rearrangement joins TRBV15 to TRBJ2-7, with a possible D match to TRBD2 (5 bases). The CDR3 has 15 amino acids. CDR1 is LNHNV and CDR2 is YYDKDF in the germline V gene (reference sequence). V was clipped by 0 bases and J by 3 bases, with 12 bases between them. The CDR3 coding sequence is TGTGCCACCAGCAGAGATTACGGAGGCCTCTACGAGCAGTACTTC. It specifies CATSRDYGGLYEQYF.

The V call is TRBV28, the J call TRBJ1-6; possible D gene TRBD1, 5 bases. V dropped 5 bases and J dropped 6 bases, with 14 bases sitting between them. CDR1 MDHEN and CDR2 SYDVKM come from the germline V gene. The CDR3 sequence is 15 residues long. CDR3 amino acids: CASSLRGTINSPLHF. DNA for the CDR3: TGTGCCAGCAGTCTCCGGGGGACTATTAATTCACCCCTCCACTTT.

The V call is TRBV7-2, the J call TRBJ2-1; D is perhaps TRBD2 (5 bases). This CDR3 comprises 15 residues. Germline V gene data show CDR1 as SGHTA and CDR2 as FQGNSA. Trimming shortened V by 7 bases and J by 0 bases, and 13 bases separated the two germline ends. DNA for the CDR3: TGTGCCAGCACCCCTTCTAGCACCTCCTACAATGAGCAGTTCTTC. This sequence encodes CASTPSSTSYNEQFF.

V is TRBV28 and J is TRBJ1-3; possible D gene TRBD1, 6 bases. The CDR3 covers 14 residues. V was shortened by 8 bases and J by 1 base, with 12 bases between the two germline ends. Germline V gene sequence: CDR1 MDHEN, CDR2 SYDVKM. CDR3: CASAYRASGNTIYF. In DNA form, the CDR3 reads TGTGCCAGCGCGTACAGGGCGTCTGGAAACACCATATATTTT.

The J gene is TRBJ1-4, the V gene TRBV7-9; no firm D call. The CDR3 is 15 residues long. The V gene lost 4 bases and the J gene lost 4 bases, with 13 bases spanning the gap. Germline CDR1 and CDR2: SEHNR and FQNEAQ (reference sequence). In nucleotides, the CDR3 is TGTGCCAGCAGCTCACAAGGAGGGCTTAATGAAAAACTGTTTTTT. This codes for CASSSQGGLNEKLFF.

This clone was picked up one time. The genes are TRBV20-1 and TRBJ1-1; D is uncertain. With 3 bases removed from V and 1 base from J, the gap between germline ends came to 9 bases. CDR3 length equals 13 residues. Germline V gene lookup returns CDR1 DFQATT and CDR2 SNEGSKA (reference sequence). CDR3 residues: CSASYPGNTEAFF. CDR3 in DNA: TGCAGTGCTAGTTACCCAGGGAACACTGAAGCTTTCTTT.

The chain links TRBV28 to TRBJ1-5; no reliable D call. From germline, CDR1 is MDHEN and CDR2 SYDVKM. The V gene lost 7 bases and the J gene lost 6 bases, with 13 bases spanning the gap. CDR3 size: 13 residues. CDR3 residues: CASNRGWGQPQHF. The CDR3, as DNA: TGTGCCAGCAACCGGGGTTGGGGTCAGCCCCAGCATTTT.

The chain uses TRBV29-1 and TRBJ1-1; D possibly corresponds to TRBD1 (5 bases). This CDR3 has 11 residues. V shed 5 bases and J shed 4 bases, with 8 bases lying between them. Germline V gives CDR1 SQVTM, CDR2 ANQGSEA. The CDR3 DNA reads TGCAGCGTTACGCAGGGCACTGAAGCTTTCTTT. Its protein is CSVTQGTEAFF.

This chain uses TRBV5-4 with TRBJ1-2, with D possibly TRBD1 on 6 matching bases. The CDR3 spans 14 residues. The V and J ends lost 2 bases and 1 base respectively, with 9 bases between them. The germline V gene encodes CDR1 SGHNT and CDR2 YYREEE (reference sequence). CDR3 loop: CASSLRTDNYGYTF. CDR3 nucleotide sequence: TGTGCCAGCAGCTTAAGGACAGATAACTATGGCTACACCTTC.

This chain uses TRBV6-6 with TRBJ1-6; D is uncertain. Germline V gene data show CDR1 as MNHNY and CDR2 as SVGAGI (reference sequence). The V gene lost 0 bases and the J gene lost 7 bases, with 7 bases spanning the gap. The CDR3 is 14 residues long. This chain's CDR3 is CASSYSAENSPLHF. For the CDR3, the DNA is TGTGCCAGCAGTTACTCTGCAGAAAATTCACCCCTCCACTTT.

The CDR3 DNA sequence: TGTGCCAGCAGTTTGGATCGGTGGCAGGTCCCCTATGGCTACACCTTC. Protein sequence: CASSLDRWQVPYGYTF. The chain has TRBV28 and TRBJ1-2; D unresolved. V was pared by 3 bases and J by 4 bases, with 18 bases between. This CDR3 spans 16 amino acids. Germline CDR1 MDHEN, CDR2 SYDVKM.

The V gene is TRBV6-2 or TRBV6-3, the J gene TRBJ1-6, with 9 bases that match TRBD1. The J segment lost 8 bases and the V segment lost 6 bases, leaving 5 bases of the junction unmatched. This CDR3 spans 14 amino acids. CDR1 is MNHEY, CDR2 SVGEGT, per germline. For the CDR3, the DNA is TGTGCCAGCAGCCCCGGACAGGGGCATTCACCCCTCCACTTT. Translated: CASSPGQGHSPLHF.

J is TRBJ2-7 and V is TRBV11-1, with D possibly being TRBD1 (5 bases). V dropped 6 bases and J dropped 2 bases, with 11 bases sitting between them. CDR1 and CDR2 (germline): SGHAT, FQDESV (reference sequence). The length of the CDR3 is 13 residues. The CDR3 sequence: CASSRDRPYEQYF. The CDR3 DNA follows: TGTGCCAGCAGTCGAGACAGACCCTACGAGCAGTACTTC.

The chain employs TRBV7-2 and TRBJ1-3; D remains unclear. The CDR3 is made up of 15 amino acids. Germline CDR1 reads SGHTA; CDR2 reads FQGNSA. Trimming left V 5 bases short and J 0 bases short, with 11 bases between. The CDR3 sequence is CASSLKTSSGNTIYF. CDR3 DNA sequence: TGTGCCAGCAGCCTAAAAACGAGCTCTGGAAACACCATATATTTT.

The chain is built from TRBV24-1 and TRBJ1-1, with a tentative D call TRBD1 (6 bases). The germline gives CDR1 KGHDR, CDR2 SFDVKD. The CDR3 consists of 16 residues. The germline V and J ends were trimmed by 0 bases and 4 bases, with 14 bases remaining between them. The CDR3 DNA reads TGTGCCACCAGTGATTTGTCGCAGGGGAATTCCACTGAAGCTTTCTTT. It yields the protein CATSDLSQGNSTEAFF.

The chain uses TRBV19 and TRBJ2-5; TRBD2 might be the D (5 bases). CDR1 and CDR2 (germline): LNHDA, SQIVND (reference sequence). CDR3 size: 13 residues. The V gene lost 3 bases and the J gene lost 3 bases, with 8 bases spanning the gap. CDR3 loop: CASSIVREETQYF. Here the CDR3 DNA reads TGTGCCAGTAGTATTGTGCGGGAAGAGACCCAGTACTTC.